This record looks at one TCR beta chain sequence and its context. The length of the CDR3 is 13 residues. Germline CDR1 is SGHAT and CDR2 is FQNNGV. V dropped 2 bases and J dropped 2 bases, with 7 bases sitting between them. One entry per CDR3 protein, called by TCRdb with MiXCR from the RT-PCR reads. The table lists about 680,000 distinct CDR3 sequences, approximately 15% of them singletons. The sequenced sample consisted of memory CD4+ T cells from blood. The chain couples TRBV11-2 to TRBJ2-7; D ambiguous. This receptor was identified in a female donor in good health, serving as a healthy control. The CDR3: CASSLQVTYEQYF. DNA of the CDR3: TGTGCCAGCAGCTTACAGGTGACCTACGAGCAGTACTTC.